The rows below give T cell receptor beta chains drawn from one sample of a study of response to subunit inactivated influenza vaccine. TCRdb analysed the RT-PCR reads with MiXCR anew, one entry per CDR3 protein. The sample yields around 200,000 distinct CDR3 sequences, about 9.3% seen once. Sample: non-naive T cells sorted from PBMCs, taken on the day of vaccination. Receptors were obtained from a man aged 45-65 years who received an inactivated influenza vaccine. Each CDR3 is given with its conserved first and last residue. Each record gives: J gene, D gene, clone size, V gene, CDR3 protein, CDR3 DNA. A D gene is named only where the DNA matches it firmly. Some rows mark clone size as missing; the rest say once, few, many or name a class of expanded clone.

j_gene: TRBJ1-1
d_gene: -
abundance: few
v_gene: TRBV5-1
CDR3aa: CASSLEDGTGVGAFF
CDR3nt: TGCGCCAGCAGCTTGGAAGACGGGACGGGGGTAGGAGCTTTCTTT

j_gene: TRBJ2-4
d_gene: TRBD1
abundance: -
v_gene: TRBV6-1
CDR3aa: CASSKGTAQGDIQYF
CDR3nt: TGTGCCAGCAGTAAGGGGACAGCCCAGGGGGACATTCAGTACTTC

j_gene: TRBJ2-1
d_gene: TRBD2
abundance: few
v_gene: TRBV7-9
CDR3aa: CASSLETSGYNEQFF
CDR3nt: TGTGCCAGCAGCTTAGAAACTAGCGGGTACAATGAGCAGTTCTTC

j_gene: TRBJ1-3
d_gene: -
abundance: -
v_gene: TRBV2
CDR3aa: CASSVLGGSGNTIYF
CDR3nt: TGTGCCAGCAGTGTGCTAGGGGGCTCTGGAAACACCATATATTTT

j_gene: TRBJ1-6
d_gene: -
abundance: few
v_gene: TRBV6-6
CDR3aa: CASSSTNSPLHF
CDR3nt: TGTGCCAGCAGCAGCACGAATTCACCCCTCCACTTT

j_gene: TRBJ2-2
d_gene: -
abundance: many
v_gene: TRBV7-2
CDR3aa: CASSLVKGTGELFF
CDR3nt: TGTGCCAGCAGCTTAGTTAAAGGCACCGGGGAGCTGTTTTTT

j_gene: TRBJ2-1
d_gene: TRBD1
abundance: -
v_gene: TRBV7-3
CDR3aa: CASSLIVGTGGRGRLYNEQFF
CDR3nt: TGTGCCAGCAGCTTAATCGTCGGGACAGGGGGCCGCGGACGTCTGTACAATGAGCAGTTCTTC

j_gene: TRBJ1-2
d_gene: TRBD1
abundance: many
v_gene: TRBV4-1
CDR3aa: CASSARTGANYGYTF
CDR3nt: TGCGCCAGCAGCGCCCGGACAGGAGCTAACTATGGCTACACCTTC

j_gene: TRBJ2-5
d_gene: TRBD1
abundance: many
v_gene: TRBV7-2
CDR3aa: CASSFRTGGETQYF
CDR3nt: TGTGCCAGCAGCTTCCGGACAGGGGGAGAGACCCAGTACTTC

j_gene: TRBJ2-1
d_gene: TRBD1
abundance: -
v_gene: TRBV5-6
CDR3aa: CASSKQGYNEQFF
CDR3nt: TGTGCCAGCAGCAAACAGGGGTACAATGAGCAGTTCTTC

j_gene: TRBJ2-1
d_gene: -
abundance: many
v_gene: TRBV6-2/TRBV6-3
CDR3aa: CASSYSRGRVNEQFF
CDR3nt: TGTGCCAGCAGTTATTCGCGAGGTCGGGTCAATGAGCAGTTCTTC

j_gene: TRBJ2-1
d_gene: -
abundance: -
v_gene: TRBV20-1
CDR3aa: CSAIKGYNEQFF
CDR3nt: TGCAGCGCGATCAAAGGTTACAATGAGCAGTTCTTC

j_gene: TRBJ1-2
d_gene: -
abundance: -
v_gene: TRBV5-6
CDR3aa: CASSLLSAAYGYTF
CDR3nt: TGTGCCAGCAGCTTATTATCAGCGGCCTATGGCTACACCTTC

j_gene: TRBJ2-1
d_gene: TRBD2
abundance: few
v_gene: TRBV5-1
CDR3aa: CASSSDSGRSGNEQFF
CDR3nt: TGCGCCAGCAGCTCGGACAGCGGGAGGTCCGGCAATGAGCAGTTCTTC

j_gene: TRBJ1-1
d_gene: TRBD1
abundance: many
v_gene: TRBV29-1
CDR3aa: CSARTGNSNTEAFF
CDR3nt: TGCAGCGCCAGGACAGGGAATTCGAACACTGAAGCTTTCTTT

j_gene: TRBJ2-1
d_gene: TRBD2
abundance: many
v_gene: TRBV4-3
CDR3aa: CASSPGLAADNEQFF
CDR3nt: TGCGCCAGCAGCCCGGGACTAGCGGCTGACAATGAGCAGTTCTTC

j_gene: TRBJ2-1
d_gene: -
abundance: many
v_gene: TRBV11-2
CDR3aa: CASSLNAGINEQFF
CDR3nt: TGTGCCAGCAGCTTAAATGCGGGAATCAATGAGCAGTTCTTC

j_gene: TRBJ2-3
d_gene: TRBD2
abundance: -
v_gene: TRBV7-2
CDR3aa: CASSQRLAGPTDTQYF
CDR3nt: TGTGCCAGCAGCCAACGACTAGCGGGTCCCACAGATACGCAGTATTTT

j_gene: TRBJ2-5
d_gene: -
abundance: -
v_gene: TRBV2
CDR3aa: CASSEEQATQYF
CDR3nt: TGTGCCAGCAGTGAGGAACAGGCGACCCAGTACTTC

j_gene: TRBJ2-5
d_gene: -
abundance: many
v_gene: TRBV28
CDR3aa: CASRTARRETQYF
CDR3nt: TGTGCCAGCAGGACCGCCCGGCGGGAGACCCAGTACTTC

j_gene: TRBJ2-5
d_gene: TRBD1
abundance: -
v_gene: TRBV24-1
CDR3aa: CATSEGTDRGPETQYF
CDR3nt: TGTGCCACCAGTGAGGGGACTGACAGGGGGCCAGAGACCCAGTACTTC

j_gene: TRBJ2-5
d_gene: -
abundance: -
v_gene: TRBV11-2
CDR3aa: CASSLGTRVRETQYF
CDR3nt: TGTGCCAGCAGCTTAGGGACCAGGGTTAGGGAGACCCAGTACTTC

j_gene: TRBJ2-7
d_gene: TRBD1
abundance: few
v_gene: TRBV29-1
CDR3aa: CSVKTGTGVGEQYF
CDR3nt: TGCAGCGTTAAGACCGGGACAGGGGTTGGCGAGCAGTACTTC

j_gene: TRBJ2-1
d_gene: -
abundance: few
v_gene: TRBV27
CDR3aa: CASPLVTVPEDEQFF
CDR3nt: TGTGCCAGCCCACTCGTAACGGTCCCTGAAGATGAGCAGTTCTTC

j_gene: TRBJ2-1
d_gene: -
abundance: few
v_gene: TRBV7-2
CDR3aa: CASSFGLTGTFYNEQFF
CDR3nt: TGTGCCAGCAGCTTTGGGCTAACAGGGACCTTCTACAATGAGCAGTTCTTC

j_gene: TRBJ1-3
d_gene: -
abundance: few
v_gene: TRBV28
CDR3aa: CASSLMGAPDTIYF
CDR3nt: TGTGCCAGCAGTTTAATGGGGGCACCGGACACCATATATTTT

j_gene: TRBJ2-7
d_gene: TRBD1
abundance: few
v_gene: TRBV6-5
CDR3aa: CASSLHPGQGAYEQYF
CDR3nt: TGTGCCAGCAGTCTACACCCGGGACAGGGGGCCTACGAGCAGTACTTC

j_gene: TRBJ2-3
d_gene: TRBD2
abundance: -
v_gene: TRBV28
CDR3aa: CASGWSGGRDTQYF
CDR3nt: TGTGCCAGCGGCTGGAGCGGGGGCCGGGATACGCAGTATTTT

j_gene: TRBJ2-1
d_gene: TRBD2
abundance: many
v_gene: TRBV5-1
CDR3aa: CASSSGTSGINEQFF
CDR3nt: TGCGCCAGCAGCTCCGGGACTAGCGGAATTAATGAGCAGTTCTTC

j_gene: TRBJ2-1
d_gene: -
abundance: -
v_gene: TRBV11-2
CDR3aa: CASSPFRDYNEQFF
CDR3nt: TGTGCCAGCAGCCCGTTCAGGGACTACAATGAGCAGTTCTTC

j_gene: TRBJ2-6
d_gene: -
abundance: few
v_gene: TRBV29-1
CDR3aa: CSVTSSGANVLTF
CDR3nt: TGCAGCGTTACCAGCTCTGGGGCCAACGTCCTGACTTTC

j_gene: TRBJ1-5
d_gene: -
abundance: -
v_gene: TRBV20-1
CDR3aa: CSARQGGGTGRQPQHF
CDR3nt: TGCAGTGCTAGACAGGGCGGGGGAACAGGGCGGCAGCCCCAGCATTTT

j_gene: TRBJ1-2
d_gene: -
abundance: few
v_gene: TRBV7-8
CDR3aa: CASSLGVSSYGYTF
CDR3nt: TGTGCCAGCAGCTTAGGAGTCTCCAGCTATGGCTACACCTTC

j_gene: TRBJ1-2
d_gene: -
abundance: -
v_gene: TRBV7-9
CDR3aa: CASSPVGGNGYTF
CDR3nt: TGTGCCAGCAGCCCGGTGGGGGGTAATGGCTACACCTTC

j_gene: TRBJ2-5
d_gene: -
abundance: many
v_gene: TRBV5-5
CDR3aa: CASSRPGGVETQYF
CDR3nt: TGTGCCAGCAGCCGGCCGGGGGGCGTAGAGACCCAGTACTTC

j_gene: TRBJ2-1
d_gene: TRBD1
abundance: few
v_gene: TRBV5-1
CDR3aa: CASSTLQGTEQFF
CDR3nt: TGCGCCAGCAGCACATTACAGGGGACGGAGCAGTTCTTC

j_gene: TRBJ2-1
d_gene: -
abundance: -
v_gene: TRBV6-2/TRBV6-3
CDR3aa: CASRPFFSSYNEQFF
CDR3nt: TGTGCCAGCAGACCCTTTTTTAGCTCCTACAATGAGCAGTTCTTC

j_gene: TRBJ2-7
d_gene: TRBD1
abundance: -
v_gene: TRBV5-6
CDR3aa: CASSLAGQVISYEQYF
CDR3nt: TGTGCCAGCAGCTTGGCTGGACAGGTTATATCCTACGAGCAGTACTTC

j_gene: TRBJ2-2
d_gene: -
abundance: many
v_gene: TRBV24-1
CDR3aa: CATSDSVTGELFF
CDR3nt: TGTGCCACCAGTGATTCGGTAACCGGGGAGCTGTTTTTT